This TCR beta chain derives from a study of T cells in narcolepsy. Concerning this clone itself: Its antigen is still unknown.

The germline gives CDR1 SGHTS, CDR2 YDEGEE. The CDR3 is 15 amino acids. The V end lost 5 bases, the J end lost 2 bases, and 13 bases lay between the germline ends. Sequenced by immunoSEQ multiplex PCR; TCRdb stores in-frame clones only, minus some. Of more than 30,000 clones listed, around 86% are singletons. Study conclusions and caveats: Autoreactive clone sequences were missing from some blood memory CD4+ repertoires. Autoreactive HCRT-specific and TRIB2-specific clonotypes were marked in same-patient CSF-versus-blood CD4+ comparisons.

The sequence came from a human donor with narcolepsy. J is TRBJ1-4 and V is TRBV5-8; D is possibly TRBD1 (6 bases). The sequencing input was CD45RA- memory CD4+ T cells from PBMCs. Here the CDR3 reads CASRHRGATNEKLFF. CDR3 bases: TGTGCCAGCAGACATCGGGGGGCTACTAATGAAAAACTGTTTTTT.